These T cell receptor beta chains were read from a single sample in a study of T cells in localized non-small cell lung cancer. The repertoire was sequenced with immunoSEQ multiplex PCR; TCRdb's copy has only in-frame clones and lacks some. The sample has 100,000 to 150,000 clones; around 89% are singletons. The starting material was peripheral blood, obtained before any cancer treatment. All receptors come from a female donor older than 55 with stage I lung adenocarcinoma. The CDR3 runs from the conserved cysteine through the conserved F or W. D genes are given only for firm matches. Size values are once, few and many counts, or a class for expanded clones, and some rows have none.

v_gene	j_gene	abundance	d_gene	CDR3nt	CDR3aa
TRBV9	TRBJ1-1	NA	TRBD1	TGTGCCAGCAGCGTAGCTCCGGGACAGGGAACTGAAGCTTTCTTT	CASSVAPGQGTEAFF
TRBV7-6	TRBJ1-3	NA	NA	TGTGCCAGCAGCCAGGGAGGGGGCTCTGGAAACACCATATATTTT	CASSQGGGSGNTIYF
TRBV6-5	TRBJ1-1	NA	TRBD1	TGTGCCAGCAGTCCTCCGACAGGGGGAAACACTGAAGCTTTCTTT	CASSPPTGGNTEAFF
TRBV14	TRBJ1-3	NA	NA	TGTGCCAGCAGCCAAGACCCAGGGCGTGGAAACACCATATATTTT	CASSQDPGRGNTIYF
TRBV29-1	TRBJ2-3	once	NA	TGCAGCGTTCCGGTGGGGGCCCTATCCACAGATACGCAGTATTTT	CSVPVGALSTDTQYF
TRBV11-2	TRBJ2-5	NA	NA	TGTGCCAGCAGCAAAACTTTGGACAGTGGCGGGACCCAGTACTTC	CASSKTLDSGGTQYF
TRBV28	TRBJ2-6	NA	NA	TGTGCCAGCAGGTGGGGGTCTGGGGCCAACGTCCTGACTTTC	CASRWGSGANVLTF
TRBV30	TRBJ1-4	NA	TRBD1	TGTGCCTGGAGTACGACTCGGACAGGCCCCAACTCAAGGCTGTTTTTT	CAWSTTRTGPNSRLFF
TRBV13	TRBJ1-2	few	TRBD1	TGTGCCAGCATCCAGACAGGGGGTCGGCACTATGGCTACACCTTC	CASIQTGGRHYGYTF
TRBV5-1	TRBJ2-2	NA	NA	TGCGCCAGCAGCTTGGCCTCATCCGCGGGGGAGCTGTTTTTT	CASSLASSAGELFF
TRBV5-6	TRBJ1-4	NA	TRBD1	TGTGCCAGCAGCCTCCCAGGGGGGCCAGAGAATGAAAAACTGTTTTTT	CASSLPGGPENEKLFF
TRBV18	TRBJ2-7	NA	NA	TGTGCCAGCTCACGTGACAGGACCGCCTACGAGCAGTACTTC	CASSRDRTAYEQYF
TRBV15	TRBJ2-3	NA	NA	TGTGCCACCAGCAGAGATTTGGGTGATACGCAGTATTTT	CATSRDLGDTQYF
TRBV7-3	TRBJ2-1	NA	NA	TGTGCCAGCAGCTTAAATCCGATGAGCTCCTACAATGAGCAGTTCTTC	CASSLNPMSSYNEQFF
TRBV5-1	TRBJ1-6	once	TRBD1	TGCGCCAGCAGCTTGGCACCGCCGGGACAGGGGGTTTCTTCACCCCTCCACTTT	CASSLAPPGQGVSSPLHF
TRBV7-3	TRBJ1-1	NA	NA	TGTGCCAGCAGCTTAGGTCATGCGAACACTGAAGCTTTCTTT	CASSLGHANTEAFF
TRBV5-1	TRBJ2-7	few	TRBD1	TGCGCCAGCAGCTCGCTGACAACCCCGGGACAGGGGGGGTTGAACTTC	CASSSLTTPGQGGLNF
TRBV4-1	TRBJ1-5	NA	NA	TGCGCCAGCAGCCAAGCCCCGGGACTCTTACTTCCGGGGATGCAGCCCCAGCATTTT	CASSQAPGLLLPGMQPQHF
TRBV29-1	TRBJ2-2	NA	TRBD2	TGCAGCGTTGAAGATTCGTCCGGGAGGGCCGCCGGGGAGCTGTTTTTT	CSVEDSSGRAAGELFF
TRBV12-2	TRBJ1-2	NA	NA	TGTGCAAGTCGCTTGCCAGGCGAAGCCACCTTTTATGGCTACACCTTC	CASRLPGEATFYGYTF
TRBV19	TRBJ1-1	NA	NA	TGTGCCAGTAGTAGGATATCCTTAGACGCTGAAGCTTTCTTT	CASSRISLDAEAFF
TRBV6-5	TRBJ2-2	NA	TRBD1	TGTGCCAGCAGGTTGGACAGGGTCGGCGCCGGGGAGCTGTTTTTT	CASRLDRVGAGELFF